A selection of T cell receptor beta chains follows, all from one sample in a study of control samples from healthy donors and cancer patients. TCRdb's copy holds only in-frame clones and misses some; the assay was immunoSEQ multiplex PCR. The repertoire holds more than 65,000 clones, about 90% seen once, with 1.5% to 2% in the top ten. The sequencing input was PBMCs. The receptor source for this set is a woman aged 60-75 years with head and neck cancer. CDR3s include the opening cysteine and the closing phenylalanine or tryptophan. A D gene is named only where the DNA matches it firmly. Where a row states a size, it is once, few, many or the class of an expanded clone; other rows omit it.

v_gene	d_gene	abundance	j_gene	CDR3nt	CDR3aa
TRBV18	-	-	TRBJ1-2	TGTGCCAGCTCACCCCCCGGGGGGTATGGCTACACCTTC	CASSPPGGYGYTF
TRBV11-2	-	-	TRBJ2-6	TGTGCCAGCAGCTTATTATCCGGGAAAAGGGGGGCCAACGTCCTGACTTTC	CASSLLSGKRGANVLTF
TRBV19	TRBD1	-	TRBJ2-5	TGTGCCAGTAGTCTTAACAGGGGGAAAGAGACCCAGTACTTC	CASSLNRGKETQYF
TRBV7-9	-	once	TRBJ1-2	TGTGCCAGCAGCCCACCAGGGGCTCGCTATGGCTACACCTTC	CASSPPGARYGYTF
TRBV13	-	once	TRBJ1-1	TGTGCCAGCAGCGCTAGCCGGGGGCCCACTGAAGCTTTCTTT	CASSASRGPTEAFF
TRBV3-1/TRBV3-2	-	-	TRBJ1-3	TGTGCCAGCAGGCAGTTAGGTGGAAACACCATATATTTT	CASRQLGGNTIYF
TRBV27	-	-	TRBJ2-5	TGTGCCAGCAGTTTAGATTGGCAGGGGAGTATAGAGACCCAGTACTTC	CASSLDWQGSIETQYF
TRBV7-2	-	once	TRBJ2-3	TGTGCCAGCAGCTTAGTTCAGGGATCAGATACGCAGTATTTT	CASSLVQGSDTQYF
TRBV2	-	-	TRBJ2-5	TGTGCCAGCAGTGCGTCGGGGAGAGAGACCCAGTACTTC	CASSASGRETQYF
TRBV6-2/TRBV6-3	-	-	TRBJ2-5	TGTGCCAGCAGTTACCTCCTGCGGGAGACCCAGTACTTC	CASSYLLRETQYF
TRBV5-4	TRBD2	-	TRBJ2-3	TGTGCCAGCAGCAGCCCGCGGGGGACTAGCGGGAGAAGCTACACAGATACGCAGTATTTT	CASSSPRGTSGRSYTDTQYF
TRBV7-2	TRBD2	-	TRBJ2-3	TGTGCCAGCAGCCCCACAGGGGGCTGGCCTAGCGGGGGGCCTGGTACGCAGTATTTT	CASSPTGGWPSGGPGTQYF
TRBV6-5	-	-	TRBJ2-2	TGTGCCAGCAGTTATAGGATTTCCGGAAACACCGGGGAGCTGTTTTTT	CASSYRISGNTGELFF
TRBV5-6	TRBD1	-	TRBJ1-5	TGTGCCAGCAGCCGGCGGGGGACAGCCTATAATAGCAATCAGCCCCAGCATTTT	CASSRRGTAYNSNQPQHF
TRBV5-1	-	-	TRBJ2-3	TGCGCCAGCAGCTTGGGTGCAGATACGCAGTATTTT	CASSLGADTQYF
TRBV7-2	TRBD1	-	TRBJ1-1	TGTGCCAGCAGCGCCCGAACCGGGACAGGACGCAGGGGCACTGAAGCTTTCTTT	CASSARTGTGRRGTEAFF
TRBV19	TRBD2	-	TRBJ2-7	TGTGCCAGTAGTATACCGGGACTAGCGGGGCCATACGAGCAGTACTTC	CASSIPGLAGPYEQYF
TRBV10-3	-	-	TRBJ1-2	TGTGCCATCAGTGAACAGGGAGGAGAAGGCTATGGCTACACCTTC	CAISEQGGEGYGYTF
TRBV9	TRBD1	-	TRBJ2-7	TGTGCCAGCAGCTTCCGGGACAGGGCCTACGAGCAGTACTTC	CASSFRDRAYEQYF
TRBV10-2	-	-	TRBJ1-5	TGCGCCAGCAGTCAGGGGAATCAGCCCCAGCATTTT	CASSQGNQPQHF
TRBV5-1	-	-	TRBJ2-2	TGCGCCAGCGGGGACCAGGGGCCGAACACCGGGGAGCTGTTTTTT	CASGDQGPNTGELFF
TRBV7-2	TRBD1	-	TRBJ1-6	TGTGCCAGCAGCAATCGGGACAGGGGAGGCTCACCCCTCCACTTT	CASSNRDRGGSPLHF
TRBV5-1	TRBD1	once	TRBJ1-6	TGCGCCAGCAGCTCCGAAGGACAGGGGGCTAATTCACCCCTCCACTTT	CASSSEGQGANSPLHF
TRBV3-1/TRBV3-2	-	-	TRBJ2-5	TGTGCCAGCAGCCAAGTCACGACAGCCCAAGAGACCCAGTACTTC	CASSQVTTAQETQYF
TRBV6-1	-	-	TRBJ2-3	TGTGCCAGCAGGGAAGCCGGGACATCGGCGCAGTATTTT	CASREAGTSAQYF
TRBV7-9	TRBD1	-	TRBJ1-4	TGTGCCAGCAGCACTAGACAGGGGAAACGGGAAAAACTGTTTTTT	CASSTRQGKREKLFF
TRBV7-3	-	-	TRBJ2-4	TGTGCCAGCAGCTCACTTCGACCGGTTCAGTACTTC	CASSSLRPVQYF
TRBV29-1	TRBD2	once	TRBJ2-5	TGCAGCGTTGATGGTGTAGCGGGGGAGACCCAGTACTTC	CSVDGVAGETQYF
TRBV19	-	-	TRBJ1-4	TGTGCCAGTAGCTCACCGGGGGGGTCTGGCTATGAAAAACTGTTTTTT	CASSSPGGSGYEKLFF